This TCR beta chain emerged from a study of blood T cell repertoires in COVID-19. At the level of the study: Sites across the United States, Italy and Spain contributed samples from acute and convalescent COVID-19.

This CDR3 spans 16 amino acids. Germline CDR1 is SGHTA and CDR2 is FQGNSA. The ends lost 1 base at V and 2 bases at J; junction bases unmatched: 3. Under the authors' procedure: Reference gene primer amplification gave nucleated cell count estimates. This table comes from immunoSEQ multiplex PCR, and its TCRdb copy is limited to in-frame clones, with some not included. V and J calls plus clone size are reproduced from that table; the DNA served to infer D and trimming. There are fewer than 450,000 clones in the sample; roughly 87% occur only once, and roughly 1% lies in the top ten. The table lists this clone with a few counts. Membership in each cohort depended on participant-reported clinical history. Two negative PCRs, clearance, or symptom resolution had been documented for recovered Cohort 3 donors.

The chain combines TRBV7-2 with TRBJ2-1; 9 positions match TRBD1. Sequenced: PBMCs or T cells enriched from blood (not recorded which). The TCR comes from a woman aged 30 to 39 who had recovered from COVID-19. Here the CDR3 DNA reads TGTGCCAGCAGCTTAGACGGGACAGGGCCCTACAATGAGCAGTTCTTC. Its translation is CASSLDGTGPYNEQFF.